The T cell receptor (beta chain) described here comes from a study of T-cell memory formation after mild COVID-19. Looking at the study overall: TCR clusters mostly belonged to single donors.

This CDR3 region has 16 residues. Germline CDR1 SGDLS, CDR2 YYNGEE. V shed 3 bases, J shed 1 base, and the junction held 4 bases outside the gene matches. Findings and caveats of the study: Researchers report contracting CD4+ clones mostly in CM and EM, with CD8+ clones in EMRA. There was no confirmation that second-wave clones peaking on day 37 were SARS-CoV-2 specific.

The 5'RACE method, run with constant-segment primers, produced TCR alpha and TCR beta cDNA libraries (carrying sample barcodes and UMIs). From the 5' RACE reads, TCRdb called clonotypes with MiXCR, one entry per CDR3 protein. This sample yields hundreds of thousands of distinct CDR3 sequences, of which approximately 18% are seen a single time; about 22% belongs to the top ten. In regard to this clonotype: Its antigen is unidentified.

The sample consisted of PBMCs or a T cell subset sorted from them (not recorded which). The source is a man aged 18 to 30 who had mild COVID-19 (a few samples of this study predate the infection). Cell type and time point are not known. The gene calls are TRBV9 and TRBJ2-2; 9 nucleotides agree with TRBD1. The CDR3 spells CASSGGTGRNTGELFF. The CDR3 DNA is TGTGCCAGCAGCGGGGGGACAGGGAGGAACACCGGGGAGCTGTTTTTT.